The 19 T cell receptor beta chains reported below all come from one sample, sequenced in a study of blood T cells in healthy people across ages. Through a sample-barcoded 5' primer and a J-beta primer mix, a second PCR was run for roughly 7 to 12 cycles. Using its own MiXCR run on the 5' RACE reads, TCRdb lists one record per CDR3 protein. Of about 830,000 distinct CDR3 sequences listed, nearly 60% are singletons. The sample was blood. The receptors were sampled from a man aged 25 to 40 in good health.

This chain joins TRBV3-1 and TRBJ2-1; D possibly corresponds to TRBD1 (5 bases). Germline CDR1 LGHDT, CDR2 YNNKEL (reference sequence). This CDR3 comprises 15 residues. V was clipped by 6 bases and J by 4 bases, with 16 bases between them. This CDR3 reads CASSQTKGDYNEQFF. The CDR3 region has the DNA TGTGCCAGCAGTCAGACAAAAGGGGATTACAATGAGCAGTTCTTC.

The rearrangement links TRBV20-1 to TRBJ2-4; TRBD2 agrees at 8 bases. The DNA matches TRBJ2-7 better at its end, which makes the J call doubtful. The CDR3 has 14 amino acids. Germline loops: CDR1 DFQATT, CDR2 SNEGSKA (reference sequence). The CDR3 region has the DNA TGCAGTGCTAGATGGCCAGCGGGAGTTGACGAGCAGTACTTC. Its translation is CSARWPAGVDEQYF.

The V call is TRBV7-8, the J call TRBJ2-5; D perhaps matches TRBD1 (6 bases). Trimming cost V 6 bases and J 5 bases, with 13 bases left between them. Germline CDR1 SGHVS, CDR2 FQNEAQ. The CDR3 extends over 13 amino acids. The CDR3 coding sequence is TGTGCCAGCAGACTACAGGGTTGGGAGACCCAGTACTTC. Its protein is CASRLQGWETQYF.

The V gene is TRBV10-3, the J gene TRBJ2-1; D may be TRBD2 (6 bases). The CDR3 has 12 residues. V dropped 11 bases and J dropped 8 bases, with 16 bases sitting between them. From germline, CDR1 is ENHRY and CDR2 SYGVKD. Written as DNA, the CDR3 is TGTGCCGTAAAGAGACTAGGGGATGAGCAGTTCTTC. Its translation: CAVKRLGDEQFF.

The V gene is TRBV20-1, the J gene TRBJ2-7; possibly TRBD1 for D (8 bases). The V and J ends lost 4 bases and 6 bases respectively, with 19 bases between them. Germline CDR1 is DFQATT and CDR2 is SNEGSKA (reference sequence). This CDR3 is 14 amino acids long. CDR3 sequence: CSAIYRGGLSEQYF. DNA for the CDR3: TGCAGTGCTATCTACAGGGGGGGTTTAAGCGAGCAGTACTTC.

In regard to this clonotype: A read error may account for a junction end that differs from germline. This CDR3 is CASNLVDRAAAFF. The CDR3 bases are TGTGCCAGCAACTTAGTGGACAGGGCGGCCGCTTTCTTT. The rearrangement uses TRBV7-9 and TRBJ1-1, with 8 bases identical to TRBD1. CDR3 length: 13 amino acids. The germline V gene has CDR1 SEHNR and CDR2 FQNEAQ (reference sequence). The variable domain in full, with the rest retrieved from reference TRBV7-9 and TRBJ1-1, is DTGVSQNPRHKITKRGQNVTFRCDPISEHNRLYWYRQTLGQGPEFLTYFQNEAQLEKSRLLSDRFSAERPKGSFSTLEIQRTEQGDSAMYLCASNLVDRAAAFFGQGTRLTVV.

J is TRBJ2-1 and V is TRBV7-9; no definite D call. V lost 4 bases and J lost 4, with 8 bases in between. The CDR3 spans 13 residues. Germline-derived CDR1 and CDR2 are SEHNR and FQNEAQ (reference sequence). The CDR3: CASSSPAYNEQFF. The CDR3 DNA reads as TGTGCCAGCAGCTCGCCGGCGTACAATGAGCAGTTCTTC. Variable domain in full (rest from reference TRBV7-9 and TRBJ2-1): DTGVSQNPRHKITKRGQNVTFRCDPISEHNRLYWYRQTLGQGPEFLTYFQNEAQLEKSRLLSDRFSAERPKGSFSTLEIQRTEQGDSAMYLCASSSPAYNEQFFGPGTRLTVL.

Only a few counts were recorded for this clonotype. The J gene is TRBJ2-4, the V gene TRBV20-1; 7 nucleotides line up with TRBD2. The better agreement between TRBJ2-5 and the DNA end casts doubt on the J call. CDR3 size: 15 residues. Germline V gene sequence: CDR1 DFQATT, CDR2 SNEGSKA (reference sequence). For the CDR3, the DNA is TGCAGTGCTAGAGATCTTGGGAGGGGACGAGAGACCCAGTACTTC. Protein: CSARDLGRGRETQYF.

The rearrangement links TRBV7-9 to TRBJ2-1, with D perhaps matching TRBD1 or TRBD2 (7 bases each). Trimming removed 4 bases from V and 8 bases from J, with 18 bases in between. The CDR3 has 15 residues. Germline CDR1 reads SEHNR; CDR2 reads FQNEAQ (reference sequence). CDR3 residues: CASSSTQGGSHEQFF. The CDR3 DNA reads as TGTGCCAGCAGCTCCACCCAGGGGGGGAGTCATGAGCAGTTCTTC.

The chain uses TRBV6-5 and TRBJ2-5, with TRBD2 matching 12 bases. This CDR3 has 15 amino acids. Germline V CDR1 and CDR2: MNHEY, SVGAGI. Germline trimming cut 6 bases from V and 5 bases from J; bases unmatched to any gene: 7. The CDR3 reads CASSPSSGGAETQYF. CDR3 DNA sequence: TGTGCCAGCAGCCCCTCTAGCGGGGGGGCCGAGACCCAGTACTTC.

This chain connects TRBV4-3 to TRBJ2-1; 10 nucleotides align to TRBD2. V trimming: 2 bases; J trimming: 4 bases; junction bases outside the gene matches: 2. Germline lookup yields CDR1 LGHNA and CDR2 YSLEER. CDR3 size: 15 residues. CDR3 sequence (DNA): TGCGCCAGCAGCCAATTACTAGCGGGGTACAATGAGCAGTTCTTC. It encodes CASSQLLAGYNEQFF.

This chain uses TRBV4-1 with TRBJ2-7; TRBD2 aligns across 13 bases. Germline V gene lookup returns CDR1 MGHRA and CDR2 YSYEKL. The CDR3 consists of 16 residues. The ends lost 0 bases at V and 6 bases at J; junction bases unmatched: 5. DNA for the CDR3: TGCGCCAGCAGCCAAGATTCGGGACTAGCGGGGCGCGAGCAGTACTTC. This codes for CASSQDSGLAGREQYF.

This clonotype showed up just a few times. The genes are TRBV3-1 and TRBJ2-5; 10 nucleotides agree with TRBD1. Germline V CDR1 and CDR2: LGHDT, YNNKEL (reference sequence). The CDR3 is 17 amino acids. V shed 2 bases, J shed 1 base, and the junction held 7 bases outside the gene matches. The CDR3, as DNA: TGTGCCAGCAGCCAATTGGGGACAGGGGTCTTCCAAGAGACCCAGTACTTC. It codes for CASSQLGTGVFQETQYF.

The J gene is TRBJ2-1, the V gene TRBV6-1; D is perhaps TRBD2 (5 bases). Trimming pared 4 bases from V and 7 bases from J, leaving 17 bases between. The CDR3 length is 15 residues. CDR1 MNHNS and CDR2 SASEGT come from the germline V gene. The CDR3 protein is CASSASGKGGNEQFF. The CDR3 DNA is TGTGCCAGCAGTGCAAGCGGAAAAGGAGGAAATGAGCAGTTCTTC.

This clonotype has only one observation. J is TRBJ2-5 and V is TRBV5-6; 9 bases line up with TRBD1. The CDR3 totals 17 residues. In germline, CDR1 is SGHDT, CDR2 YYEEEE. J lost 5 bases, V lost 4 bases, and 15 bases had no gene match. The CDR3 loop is CASSPSLGTGIRETQYF. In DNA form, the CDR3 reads TGTGCCAGCAGCCCATCCCTGGGGACAGGGATCCGGGAGACCCAGTACTTC.

The CDR3 bases are TGCGCCAGCAGGTCGACTAGCGCGGATCTAGGGGAGACCCAGTACTTC. Translation gives CASRSTSADLGETQYF. The chain links TRBV5-1 to TRBJ2-5, with 8 positions matching TRBD2. J gave up 5 bases and V 5 bases, and 14 bases lay outside the gene matches. From germline, CDR1 is SGHRS and CDR2 YFSETQ. This CDR3 has 16 residues.

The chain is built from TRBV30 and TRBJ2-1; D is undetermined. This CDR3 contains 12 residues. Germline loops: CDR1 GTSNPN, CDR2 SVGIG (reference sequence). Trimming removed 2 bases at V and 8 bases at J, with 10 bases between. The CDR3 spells CAWSYVSYEQFF. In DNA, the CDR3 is TGTGCCTGGAGTTATGTTAGCTATGAGCAGTTCTTC. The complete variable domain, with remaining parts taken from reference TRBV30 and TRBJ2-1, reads SQTIHQWPATLVQPVGSPLSLECTVEGTSNPNLYWYRQAAGRGLQLLFYSVGIGQISSEVPQNLSASRPQDRQFILSSKKLLLSDSGFYLCAWSYVSYEQFFGPGTRLTVL.

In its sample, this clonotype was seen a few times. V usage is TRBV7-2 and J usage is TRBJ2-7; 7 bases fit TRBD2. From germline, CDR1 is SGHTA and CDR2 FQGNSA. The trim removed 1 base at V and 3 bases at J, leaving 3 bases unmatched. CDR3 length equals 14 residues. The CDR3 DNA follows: TGTGCCAGCAGCTTAGGAGCGGGACGCTACGAGCAGTACTTC. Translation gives CASSLGAGRYEQYF.

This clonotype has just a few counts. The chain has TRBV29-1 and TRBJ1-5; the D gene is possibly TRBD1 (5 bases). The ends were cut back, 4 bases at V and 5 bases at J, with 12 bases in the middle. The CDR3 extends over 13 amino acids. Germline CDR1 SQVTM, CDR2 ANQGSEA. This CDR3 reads CSVAAEGYQPQHF. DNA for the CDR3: TGCAGCGTTGCAGCAGAGGGGTATCAGCCCCAGCATTTT.